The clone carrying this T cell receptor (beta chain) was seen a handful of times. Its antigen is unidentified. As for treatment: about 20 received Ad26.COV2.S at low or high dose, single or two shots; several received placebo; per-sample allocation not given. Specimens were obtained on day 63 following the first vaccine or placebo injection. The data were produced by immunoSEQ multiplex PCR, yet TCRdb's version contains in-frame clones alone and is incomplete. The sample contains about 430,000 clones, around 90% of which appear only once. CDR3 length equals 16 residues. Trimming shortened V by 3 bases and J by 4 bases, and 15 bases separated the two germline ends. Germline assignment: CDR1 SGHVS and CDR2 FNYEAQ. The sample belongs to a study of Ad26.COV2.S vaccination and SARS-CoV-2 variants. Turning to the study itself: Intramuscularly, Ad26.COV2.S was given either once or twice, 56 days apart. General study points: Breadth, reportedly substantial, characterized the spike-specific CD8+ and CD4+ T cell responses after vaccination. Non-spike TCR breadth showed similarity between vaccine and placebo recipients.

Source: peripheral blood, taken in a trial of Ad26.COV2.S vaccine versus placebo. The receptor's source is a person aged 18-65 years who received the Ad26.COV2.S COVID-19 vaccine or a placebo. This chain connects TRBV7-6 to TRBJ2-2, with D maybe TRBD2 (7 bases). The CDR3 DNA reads TGTGCCAGCAGCTTTCCCCGGGGGGCCGGCACCGGGGAGCTGTTTTTT. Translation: CASSFPRGAGTGELFF.